These T cell receptor beta chains were read from a single sample in a study of cytomegalovirus exposure and HLA in healthy donors. The data were produced by immunoSEQ multiplex PCR, yet TCRdb's version contains in-frame clones alone and is incomplete. Of about 130,000 clones listed, about nine tenths are singletons. Sequenced: PBMCs. These receptors all stem from a man aged 25-40 years in good health and CMV-seronegative. Each CDR3 is given with its conserved first and last residue. Each record gives: V gene, D gene, clone size, J gene, CDR3 DNA, CDR3 protein. A D gene is named only where the DNA matches it firmly. For some rows the clone size is stated as once, few or many, or as a class when expanded; others skip it.

v_gene: TRBV5-1
d_gene: .
abundance: .
j_gene: TRBJ2-1
CDR3nt: TGCGCCAGCAGCTTGGCCCCAGGGGCAATAGATGAGCAGTTCTTC
CDR3aa: CASSLAPGAIDEQFF

v_gene: TRBV6-4
d_gene: .
abundance: .
j_gene: TRBJ2-1
CDR3nt: TGTGCCAGCAGTGACTCAACAGGCTCCTACAATGAGCAGTTCTTC
CDR3aa: CASSDSTGSYNEQFF

v_gene: TRBV18
d_gene: .
abundance: .
j_gene: TRBJ2-1
CDR3nt: TGTGCCAGCTCACCATTTACCGGAGAGGAGCAGTTCTTC
CDR3aa: CASSPFTGEEQFF

v_gene: TRBV4-2
d_gene: TRBD1
abundance: .
j_gene: TRBJ2-1
CDR3nt: TGTGCCAGCAGCCAAGGGGACAGGGTCTCCCACAATGAGCAGTTCTTC
CDR3aa: CASSQGDRVSHNEQFF

v_gene: TRBV5-1
d_gene: TRBD2
abundance: .
j_gene: TRBJ2-3
CDR3nt: TGCGCCAGCAGCTTAAGACTAGCGGGGGCATACACAGATACGCAGTATTTT
CDR3aa: CASSLRLAGAYTDTQYF

v_gene: TRBV18
d_gene: TRBD2
abundance: once
j_gene: TRBJ2-7
CDR3nt: TGTGCCAGCTCACCGGGACTAGCAGACTACGAGCAGTACTTC
CDR3aa: CASSPGLADYEQYF

v_gene: TRBV5-1
d_gene: TRBD1
abundance: .
j_gene: TRBJ1-5
CDR3nt: TGCGCCAGCAGTAGTGGGGGACAGAATCAGCCCCAGCATTTT
CDR3aa: CASSSGGQNQPQHF

v_gene: TRBV9
d_gene: .
abundance: .
j_gene: TRBJ2-7
CDR3nt: TGTGCCAGCAGCGTCGAGGGCAGCACCTACGAGCAGTACTTC
CDR3aa: CASSVEGSTYEQYF

v_gene: TRBV6-1
d_gene: .
abundance: .
j_gene: TRBJ1-3
CDR3nt: TGTGCCAGCATTTCCAGTCTCGGAAACACCATATATTTT
CDR3aa: CASISSLGNTIYF

v_gene: TRBV12-5
d_gene: TRBD1
abundance: once
j_gene: TRBJ1-1
CDR3nt: TGTGCTAGTGTACCAGGGGGCACTGAAGCTTTCTTT
CDR3aa: CASVPGGTEAFF

v_gene: TRBV6-5
d_gene: TRBD2
abundance: .
j_gene: TRBJ2-3
CDR3nt: TGTGCCAGCAGCTTGACTAGCGTAGTAGATACGCAGTATTTT
CDR3aa: CASSLTSVVDTQYF

v_gene: TRBV7-2
d_gene: .
abundance: .
j_gene: TRBJ2-7
CDR3nt: TGTGCCAGCAACAGTCAATCACCCTCCTACGAGCAGTACTTC
CDR3aa: CASNSQSPSYEQYF

v_gene: TRBV2
d_gene: TRBD2
abundance: .
j_gene: TRBJ2-1
CDR3nt: TGTGCCAGCAGTGAACCCTCCGGACTAGCAGCTGAGAATGAGCAGTTCTTC
CDR3aa: CASSEPSGLAAENEQFF

v_gene: TRBV6-5
d_gene: TRBD1
abundance: .
j_gene: TRBJ1-1
CDR3nt: TGTGCCAGCAGCTCCGGACAGGGGAAGAACACTGAAGCTTTCTTT
CDR3aa: CASSSGQGKNTEAFF

v_gene: TRBV7-2
d_gene: TRBD2
abundance: once
j_gene: TRBJ2-7
CDR3nt: TGTGCCAGCAGCTTATCGAGGCTAGCGGGAGGGTCCTACGAGCAGTACTTC
CDR3aa: CASSLSRLAGGSYEQYF

v_gene: TRBV5-4
d_gene: TRBD1
abundance: .
j_gene: TRBJ2-2
CDR3nt: TGTGCCAGCAGCGCAGGGGGGAACACCGGGGAGCTGTTTTTT
CDR3aa: CASSAGGNTGELFF

v_gene: TRBV6-5
d_gene: .
abundance: .
j_gene: TRBJ2-7
CDR3nt: TGTGCCAGCAGTTCACCGGGAACTAACTACGAGCAGTACTTC
CDR3aa: CASSSPGTNYEQYF

v_gene: TRBV6-4
d_gene: TRBD2
abundance: many
j_gene: TRBJ2-1
CDR3nt: TGTGCCAGCAGTGAACTAGCGGAGTACAATGAGCAGTTCTTC
CDR3aa: CASSELAEYNEQFF

v_gene: TRBV5-1
d_gene: .
abundance: .
j_gene: TRBJ1-3
CDR3nt: TGCGCCAGCAGCTTAGAGGGAGACTCTGGAAACACCATATATTTT
CDR3aa: CASSLEGDSGNTIYF

v_gene: TRBV21-1
d_gene: .
abundance: .
j_gene: TRBJ1-5
CDR3nt: TGTGCCAGCAGCAAAGGCCGGACACCCTTACCTACGCCCCAGCATTTT
CDR3aa: CASSKGRTPLPTPQHF

v_gene: TRBV5-5
d_gene: .
abundance: .
j_gene: TRBJ1-4
CDR3nt: TGTGCCAGCACCTGGGGGCAGGGTAATGAAAAACTGTTTTTT
CDR3aa: CASTWGQGNEKLFF

v_gene: TRBV19
d_gene: TRBD1
abundance: few
j_gene: TRBJ1-5
CDR3nt: TGTGCCAGTAGACTACAGGGGGGCAATCAGCCCCAGCATTTT
CDR3aa: CASRLQGGNQPQHF

v_gene: TRBV6-4
d_gene: .
abundance: .
j_gene: TRBJ2-7
CDR3nt: TGTGCCAGCAGTGACTCGAGGGCGGGGAGCTCCTACGAGCAGTACTTC
CDR3aa: CASSDSRAGSSYEQYF

v_gene: TRBV7-2
d_gene: .
abundance: .
j_gene: TRBJ2-7
CDR3nt: TGTGCCAGCAGCCGGACAGATTCCTCTGGGGAGCAGTACTTC
CDR3aa: CASSRTDSSGEQYF

v_gene: TRBV11-2
d_gene: .
abundance: .
j_gene: TRBJ2-7
CDR3nt: TGTGCCAGCAGCCCCAGGGCCGAGCAGTACTTC
CDR3aa: CASSPRAEQYF